The next 31 T cell receptor beta chains were all read from a single sample in a study of OX40 agonist ivuxolimab in advanced cancers. TCRdb's table, derived via immunoSEQ multiplex PCR, lists solely in-frame clones and lacks some. Of tens of thousands of clones listed, about 90% are singletons. Sequences were derived from CD4+ or CD8+ T cells sorted from blood, sampled in a trial of the OX40 agonist ivuxolimab. The receptors come from an adult with an advanced solid tumor such as melanoma, head and neck, liver or kidney cancer.

This chain joins TRBV29-1 and TRBJ2-5; 10 bases agree with TRBD1. Germline V gives CDR1 SQVTM, CDR2 ANQGSEA. Trimming removed 2 bases from V and 7 bases from J; junction bases left unmatched: 7. The CDR3 sequence is 14 residues long. CDR3 in DNA: TGCAGCGTTGAAACTCCGGGACAGGGGAGGACCCAGTACTTC. This sequence encodes CSVETPGQGRTQYF. Full variable domain (rest looked up from reference TRBV29-1 and TRBJ2-5): SAVISQKPSRDICQRGTSLTIQCQVDSQVTMMFWYRQQPGQSLTLIATANQGSEATYESGFVIDKFPISRPNLTFSTLTVSNMSPEDSSIYLCSVETPGQGRTQYFGPGTRLLVL.

The chain is built from TRBV5-4 and TRBJ2-7, with unresolved D. The CDR3 totals 15 residues. Trimming cost V 0 bases and J 1 base, with 11 bases left between them. Germline V CDR1 and CDR2: SGHNT, YYREEE (reference sequence). CDR3 bases: TGTGCCAGCAGCTTGGAGCCGGTGAATTCCTACGAGCAGTACTTC. Amino acid sequence: CASSLEPVNSYEQYF.

The chain links TRBV5-6 to TRBJ2-3, with D tentatively TRBD2 (6 bases). Germline CDR1 SGHDT, CDR2 YYEEEE. CDR3 size: 15 residues. Trimming cost V 0 bases and J 5 bases, with 13 bases left between them. The CDR3 loop reads CASSLVGPAGDTQYF. CDR3 DNA: TGTGCCAGCAGCTTGGTGGGCCCAGCGGGAGATACGCAGTATTTT.

This clone was picked up a small number of times. This chain joins TRBV6-4 and TRBJ2-3; 10 positions agree with TRBD1. V trimming: 3 bases; J trimming: 1 base; junction bases outside the gene matches: 1. Germline CDR1 MRHNA, CDR2 SNTAGT. This CDR3 region has 15 residues. The CDR3 spells CASSDGTGGTDTQYF. CDR3 nucleotides: TGTGCCAGCAGTGATGGGACAGGGGGCACAGATACGCAGTATTTT.

The rearrangement joins TRBV6-5 to TRBJ1-5; D is possibly TRBD1 (6 bases). V lost 9 bases and J 3 bases, leaving 9 bases between the germline ends. This CDR3 contains 12 residues. Germline loops: CDR1 MNHEY, CDR2 SVGAGI. This CDR3 reads CASTGPNQPQHF. CDR3 nucleotide sequence: TGTGCCAGTACAGGGCCCAATCAGCCCCAGCATTTT.

This sequence joins TRBV27 and TRBJ2-3, with 7 bases identical to TRBD2. V shed 1 base and J 11 bases; nucleotides not matched to a gene: 12. The germline gives CDR1 MNHEY, CDR2 SMNVEV (reference sequence). The CDR3 runs to 15 residues. The CDR3, as DNA: TGTGCCAGCAGTTTATACGCGGGAGCTTCTTCGAAGCAGTATTTT. Encoded protein: CASSLYAGASSKQYF.

The chain joins TRBV27 to TRBJ2-7, with a tentative D call TRBD2 (5 bases). Trimming left V 5 bases short and J 3 bases short, with 14 bases between. The CDR3 loop spans 14 amino acids. CDR1 is MNHEY, CDR2 SMNVEV, per germline (reference sequence). CDR3 bases: TGTGCCAGCAGTCCCTCCCTCGGACTCTACGAGCAGTACTTC. Protein: CASSPSLGLYEQYF.

V is TRBV5-6 and J is TRBJ2-3; TRBD1 or TRBD2 may be the D gene (5 bases each). The germline V and J ends were trimmed by 0 bases and 0 bases, with 8 bases remaining between them. CDR3 length: 15 residues. Looked up from germline, CDR1 is SGHDT and CDR2 is YYEEEE. The chain's CDR3 is CASSLGGDSTDTQYF. The CDR3 DNA sequence: TGTGCCAGCAGCTTGGGAGGGGATAGCACAGATACGCAGTATTTT.

Here the CDR3 reads CASSVGTSGRGEQFF. In DNA, the CDR3 is TGTGCCAGCAGCGTAGGGACTAGCGGGAGGGGTGAGCAGTTCTTC. This chain links TRBV9 with TRBJ2-1; 15 bases line up with TRBD2. Looked up from germline, CDR1 is SGDLS and CDR2 is YYNGEE. The CDR3 is 15 amino acids. Losses at the gene ends were 0 bases for V and 9 bases for J; bases not matched to a gene: 1.

This clone was seen only a few times. The chain employs TRBV19 and TRBJ2-2; maybe TRBD1 (6 bases). Trimming cost V 5 bases and J 3 bases, with 10 bases left between them. Germline loops: CDR1 LNHDA, CDR2 SQIVND (reference sequence). The CDR3 loop spans 14 amino acids. The CDR3 here is CASSVDSHTGELFF. Here the CDR3 DNA reads TGTGCCAGTAGTGTGGACAGTCACACCGGGGAGCTGTTTTTT.

The chain has TRBV28 and TRBJ2-7; D is possibly TRBD2 (5 bases). V dropped 5 bases and J dropped 4 bases, with 18 bases sitting between them. The V gene's germline CDR1 is MDHEN and CDR2 SYDVKM. The CDR3 is 15 residues long. CDR3 sequence (DNA): TGTGCCAGCAGTGGAGGACTGACAAACCCTTACGAGCAGTACTTC. Amino acids: CASSGGLTNPYEQYF.

This chain connects TRBV7-3 to TRBJ2-1; 8 bases agree with TRBD2. The germline gives CDR1 SGHTA, CDR2 FQGTGA. V shed 2 bases and J 0 bases; nucleotides not matched to a gene: 6. This CDR3 has 17 residues. CDR3 protein: CASSLHLAGSSYNEQFF. DNA for the CDR3: TGTGCCAGCAGCTTACACCTAGCGGGTAGCTCCTACAATGAGCAGTTCTTC.

The chain joins TRBV11-2 to TRBJ1-1, with a tentative D call TRBD1 (5 bases). Trimming left V 5 bases short and J 7 bases short, with 17 bases between. The germline gives CDR1 SGHAT, CDR2 FQNNGV. This CDR3 is built from 14 residues. The CDR3 DNA reads TGTGCCAGCAGCCTGACAGACACCGCGTTTGAAGCTTTCTTT. Translated: CASSLTDTAFEAFF. The whole variable domain, filled in from reference TRBV11-2 and TRBJ1-1, reads EAGVAQSPRYKIIEKRQSVAFWCNPISGHATLYWYQQILGQGPKLLIQFQNNGVVDDSQLPKDRFSAERLKGVDSTLKIQPAKLEDSAVYLCASSLTDTAFEAFFGQGTRLTVV.

The rearrangement joins TRBV28 to TRBJ2-7, with 8 bases matching TRBD1. CDR3 length: 15 residues. After removal of 6 bases from V and 6 bases from J, the junction contained 13 bases not matched to a gene. Per the germline V gene, CDR1 is MDHEN and CDR2 is SYDVKM. CDR3 DNA sequence: TGTGCCAGCAGCCCTCTGGACAGGGAAGCCAGCGAGCAGTACTTC. Its translation is CASSPLDREASEQYF.

The chain joins TRBV29-1 to TRBJ2-3; possibly TRBD2 for D (5 bases). Germline-derived CDR1 and CDR2 are SQVTM and ANQGSEA. The V end was cut by 7 bases, the J end by 6 bases, with 11 bases between. This CDR3 has 11 residues. The CDR3 region has the DNA TGCAGCGCCACGGAGGCGGATACGCAGTATTTT. This translates into CSATEADTQYF.

This sequence joins TRBV6-1 and TRBJ1-1; the D is unclear. V was shortened by 1 base and J by 1 base, with 4 bases between the two germline ends. Germline assignment: CDR1 MNHNS and CDR2 SASEGT. The CDR3 runs to 13 residues. The CDR3 DNA is TGTGCCAGCAGTGAAGGTCAGAACACTGAAGCTTTCTTT. Residues: CASSEGQNTEAFF.

Only one count was recorded for this clone. The V and J genes are TRBV4-3 and TRBJ2-7; D could derive from TRBD1 or TRBD2 (6 bases each). In germline, CDR1 is LGHNA, CDR2 YSLEER. The CDR3 contains 13 residues. Trimming removed 9 bases from V and 0 bases from J, with 12 bases in between. The CDR3: CASSEGVSYEQYF. CDR3 DNA sequence: TGCGCCAGTTCGGAGGGGGTCTCCTACGAGCAGTACTTC.

V usage is TRBV6-1 and J usage is TRBJ2-7; no reliable D call. This CDR3 region has 10 residues. The germline V and J ends were trimmed by 7 bases and 2 bases, with 3 bases remaining between them. Germline CDR1 is MNHNS and CDR2 is SASEGT. DNA of the CDR3: TGTGCCAGCACTCCCTACGAGCAGTACTTC. Its translation: CASTPYEQYF.

This clone was found many times. The chain has TRBV19 and TRBJ2-3; 7 bases fit TRBD2. Per the germline V gene, CDR1 is LNHDA and CDR2 is SQIVND (reference sequence). The ends lost 4 bases at V and 4 bases at J; junction bases unmatched: 11. The CDR3 is 16 amino acids. The CDR3 here is CASSNFGGSFSDTQYF. In DNA form, the CDR3 reads TGTGCCAGTAGTAATTTCGGCGGGAGTTTCTCAGATACGCAGTATTTT.

V and J are TRBV6-1 and TRBJ1-1, with unresolved D. CDR3 length equals 13 residues. V lost 6 bases and J 2 bases, leaving 10 bases between the germline ends. Germline V gene sequence: CDR1 MNHNS, CDR2 SASEGT. CDR3 nucleotides: TGTGCCAGCAGCCCGGGCAAAAACACTGAAGCTTTCTTT. Its translation: CASSPGKNTEAFF.

The chain is built from TRBV27 and TRBJ2-1; 8 nucleotides line up with TRBD2. Germline V gives CDR1 MNHEY, CDR2 SMNVEV (reference sequence). The V gene end was trimmed by 4 bases and the J gene end by 1 base; junction bases not matched to a gene: 3. This CDR3 spans 15 amino acids. Written as DNA, the CDR3 is TGTGCCAGCAGTTCGACTAGCGATTCCTACAATGAGCAGTTCTTC. Protein sequence: CASSSTSDSYNEQFF.

The V and J genes are TRBV28 and TRBJ1-5, with D perhaps matching TRBD1 (5 bases). V gave up 6 bases and J gave up 1 base, with 10 bases separating them. The CDR3 extends over 14 amino acids. Germline-derived CDR1 and CDR2 are MDHEN and SYDVKM. CDR3 sequence (DNA): TGTGCCAGCAGCCCCAGGGTCAGCAATCAGCCCCAGCATTTT. This sequence encodes CASSPRVSNQPQHF.

This chain connects TRBV30 to TRBJ2-3; D gene ambiguous. The CDR3 is made up of 13 amino acids. CDR1 is GTSNPN, CDR2 SVGIG, per germline (reference sequence). V lost 0 bases to trimming and J lost 3 bases, with 7 bases between them. CDR3 amino acids: CAWSVRATDTQYF. The CDR3 DNA reads TGTGCCTGGAGTGTTCGGGCGACAGATACGCAGTATTTT.

The V and J genes are TRBV5-1 and TRBJ2-7; D remains ambiguous. This CDR3 comprises 14 residues. Trimming left V 4 bases short and J 4 bases short, with 15 bases between. The germline V gene encodes CDR1 SGHRS and CDR2 YFSETQ. The CDR3 region has the DNA TGCGCCAGCAGCCCTACCCCAGAAGGTTACGAGCAGTACTTC. Translating gives CASSPTPEGYEQYF.

CDR3 sequence: CATYRSLDRLNTEAFF. The DNA of the CDR3 is TGTGCCACCTACCGATCCCTGGACAGGTTGAACACTGAAGCTTTCTTT. The chain couples TRBV15 to TRBJ1-1; 7 nucleotides line up with TRBD1. Trimming at V came to 8 bases and at J to 0 bases, leaving 12 bases not matched to a gene. This CDR3 spans 16 amino acids. CDR1 and CDR2 from the germline V gene are LNHNV and YYDKDF (reference sequence).

The chain recombines TRBV2 with TRBJ2-3, with 8 bases identical to TRBD1. From germline, CDR1 is SNHLY and CDR2 FYNNEI. The CDR3 covers 15 residues. The V gene end was trimmed by 8 bases and the J gene end by 0 bases; junction bases not matched to a gene: 7. The CDR3 nucleotides read TGTGCCAGCGATATTCAGGGGGCAAGCACAGATACGCAGTATTTT. Amino acid sequence: CASDIQGASTDTQYF.

This clone was observed a handful of times. This chain connects TRBV6-5 to TRBJ2-5; D call uncertain. V was shortened by 6 bases and J by 5 bases, with 19 bases between the two germline ends. This CDR3 contains 15 residues. Germline V gene lookup returns CDR1 MNHEY and CDR2 SVGAGI. The CDR3 DNA follows: TGTGCCAGCAGAAAGTTACAGTGGGCTCGGGAGACCCAGTACTTC. Translating it yields CASRKLQWARETQYF.

This chain connects TRBV4-2 to TRBJ1-2, with 10 bases matching TRBD1. CDR1 and CDR2 from the germline V gene are LGHNA and YNFKEQ. Losses at the gene ends were 1 base for V and 8 bases for J; bases not matched to a gene: 4. The CDR3 length is 14 residues. In DNA, the CDR3 is TGTGCCAGCAGCCAAGGGGGACAGGGGTGGGGCTACACCTTC. This codes for CASSQGGQGWGYTF.

V gene TRBV25-1 combines with J gene TRBJ2-4; possibly TRBD2 for D (6 bases). The CDR3 runs 15 residues. Germline V gene lookup returns CDR1 MGHDK and CDR2 SYGVNS. V lost 5 bases and J 7 bases, leaving 18 bases between the germline ends. The CDR3 nucleotides read TGTGCCAGCAGTTCAGTTGCGGGATCATGGAACATTCAGTACTTC. Translation: CASSSVAGSWNIQYF. Full variable domain (remainder filled in from reference TRBV25-1 and TRBJ2-4): EADIYQTPRYLVIGTGKKITLECSQTMGHDKMYWYQQDPGMELHLIHYSYGVNSTEKGDLSSESTVSRIRTEHFPLTLESARPSHTSQYLCASSSVAGSWNIQYFGAGTRLSVL.

V gene TRBV28 combines with J gene TRBJ2-7; D gene ambiguous. The CDR3 runs to 12 residues. The germline gives CDR1 MDHEN, CDR2 SYDVKM. Trimming removed 5 bases at V and 6 bases at J, with 11 bases between. CDR3 sequence reads: CASSLRWLEQYF. CDR3 nucleotide sequence: TGTGCCAGCAGTCTCCGATGGCTCGAGCAGTACTTC.

The V gene is TRBV15, the J gene TRBJ1-4; possible D gene TRBD1, 5 bases. The V end lost 0 bases, the J end lost 4 bases, and 9 bases lay between the germline ends. This CDR3 has 15 residues. Per the germline V gene, CDR1 is LNHNV and CDR2 is YYDKDF (reference sequence). CDR3 sequence: CATSREGGNNEKLFF. The CDR3 DNA follows: TGTGCCACCAGCAGAGAGGGGGGGAATAATGAAAAACTGTTTTTT.